This T cell receptor beta chain stems from a study of T cells after yellow fever vaccination. The wider study: Libraries from low-cell-number fractions were prepared with the SMART-Seq v4 Ultra Low Input RNA kit.

V gave up 7 bases and J gave up 0 bases, with 11 bases separating them. The CDR3 runs to 14 residues. Germline assignment: CDR1 ENHRY and CDR2 SYGVKD. The study's findings and limits: Overlap between CD4 and CD8 compartments was detected for a small share of clonotypes.

One entry per CDR3 protein, called by TCRdb with MiXCR from the 5' RACE reads. Found here are approximately 250,000 distinct CDR3 sequences, about 3.7% of them singletons; the top ten hold under 20%. This clonotype has a count of ten or more. Antigen: not known. This receptor was identified in a man in his late teens or twenties who received the YFV17D yellow fever vaccine. Sequenced here: PBMCs, sampled 15 days after the yellow fever booster vaccination. This chain connects TRBV10-3 to TRBJ2-3, with D perhaps matching TRBD2 (5 bases). CDR3 protein: CAITSGSSTDTQYF. The CDR3 nucleotides read TGTGCCATCACCAGCGGATCTAGCACAGATACGCAGTATTTT.